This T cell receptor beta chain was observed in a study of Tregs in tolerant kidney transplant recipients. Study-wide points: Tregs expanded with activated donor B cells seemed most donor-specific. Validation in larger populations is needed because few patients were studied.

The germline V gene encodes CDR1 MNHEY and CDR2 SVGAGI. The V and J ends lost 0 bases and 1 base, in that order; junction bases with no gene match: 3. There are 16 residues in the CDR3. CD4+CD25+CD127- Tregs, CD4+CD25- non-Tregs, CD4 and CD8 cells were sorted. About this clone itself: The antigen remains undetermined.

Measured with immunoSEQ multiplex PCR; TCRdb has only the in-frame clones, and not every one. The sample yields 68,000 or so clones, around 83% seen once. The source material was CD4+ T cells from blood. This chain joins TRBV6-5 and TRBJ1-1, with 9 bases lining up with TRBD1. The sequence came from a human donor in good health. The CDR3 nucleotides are TGTGCCAGCAGTTACTCGGACAGGGGCCCGAACACTGAAGCTTTCTTT. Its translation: CASSYSDRGPNTEAFF.